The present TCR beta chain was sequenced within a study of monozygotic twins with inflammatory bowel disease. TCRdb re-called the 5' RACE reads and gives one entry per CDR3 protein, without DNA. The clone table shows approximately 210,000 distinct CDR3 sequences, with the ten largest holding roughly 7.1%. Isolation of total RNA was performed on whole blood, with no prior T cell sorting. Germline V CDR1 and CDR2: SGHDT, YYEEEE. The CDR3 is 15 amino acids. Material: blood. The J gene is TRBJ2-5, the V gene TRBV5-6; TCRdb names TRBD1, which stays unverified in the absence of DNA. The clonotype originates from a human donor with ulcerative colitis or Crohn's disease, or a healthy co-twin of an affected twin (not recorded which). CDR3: CASSFDRGFQETQYF.